Here is one TCR beta chain with its context. TRB was amplified from about 260-540 ng of blood genomic DNA. These data originate in a study of T and B cells in COVID-19 patients. Study as a whole: COVID-19 patients gave peripheral blood either during active infection or after recovery. In the active-infection cohort, nine tenths of the roughly 20 patients had comorbidities linked to unfavorable COVID-19 outcome.

BIOMED2 TRB-A/B primer pools were used in multiplex TRB PCR. MiXCR, applied by TCRdb to the multiplex PCR reads, yields one record per CDR3 protein. The table has more than 11,000 distinct CDR3 sequences, roughly 28% seen once. The clonotype comes from a human donor who had recovered from COVID-19. The sample comprised blood.

The CDR3 DNA is TGTGCCAGCACCCCCTGGGGATTGGGCACAGATACGCAGTATTTT. As protein: CASTPWGLGTDTQYF. The V gene is TRBV12-3 or TRBV12-4, the J gene TRBJ2-3, with unresolved D. Trimming pared 7 bases from V and 1 base from J, leaving 15 bases between. There are 15 residues in the CDR3.